This T cell receptor (beta chain) appears in the sequencing data of a study of blood T cell repertoires in COVID-19. The authors' processing: Amplifying reference gene primers gave estimates of nucleated cell counts. TCRdb keeps only in-frame clones here, not all; method: immunoSEQ multiplex PCR. That table supplies the V and J calls and clone size; D and trimming were determined from the DNA. The sample records roughly 310,000 clones, around 91% being singletons. Germline assignment: CDR1 WNHNN and CDR2 SYGVQD (reference sequence). The CDR3 has 16 residues. V shed 6 bases, J shed 2 bases, and the junction held 4 bases outside the gene matches.

The V and J genes are TRBV10-1 and TRBJ2-5, with 15 positions matching TRBD2. Sequencing input: PBMCs or T cells enriched from blood (not recorded which). The sequence was obtained from a woman in her 40s who had recovered from COVID-19. The CDR3 region has the DNA TGCGCCAGCAGCGGGGGACTAGCGGGGGGTCAAGAGACCCAGTACTTC. Its protein is CASSGGLAGGQETQYF.